These 16 T cell receptor beta chains were sequenced from one sample in a study of T cell responses to AZD1222 COVID-19 vaccine. Generated by immunoSEQ multiplex PCR, the TCRdb table keeps only in-frame clones and is missing some. Here the sample spans over 65,000 clones, 80% to 90% being singletons. This sample comprised peripheral blood, obtained on day 0 of AZD1222 vaccination. The source is an adult in good health.

The chain employs TRBV6-5 and TRBJ2-5; 7 bases line up with TRBD2. Trimming at V came to 2 bases and at J to 7 bases, leaving 10 bases not matched to a gene. Germline assignment: CDR1 MNHEY and CDR2 SVGAGI. This CDR3 is built from 15 residues. The CDR3 bases are TGTGCCAGCAGTTACGTCGGGGAGGGGACCAGGACCCAGTACTTC. Translating gives CASSYVGEGTRTQYF.

The chain links TRBV19 to TRBJ2-2, with TRBD2 matching 8 bases. The junction had 1 base not matched to a gene; V was cut back by 3 bases and J by 1 base. The germline V gene encodes CDR1 LNHDA and CDR2 SQIVND (reference sequence). This CDR3 region has 15 residues. CDR3 DNA: TGTGCCAGTAGTATGAGCGGGGGGAACACCGGGGAGCTGTTTTTT. Encoded protein: CASSMSGGNTGELFF.

The V gene is TRBV5-1, the J gene TRBJ2-2; TRBD1 might be the D (5 bases). The CDR3 runs 14 residues. Germline V lookup: CDR1 SGHRS, CDR2 YFSETQ. Between the trimmed V and J ends, which lost 6 bases and 2 bases, there was a span of 11 bases. The CDR3 DNA is TGCGCCAGCACCAGACAGAGTAACACCGGGGAGCTGTTTTTT. Its protein product is CASTRQSNTGELFF. The entire variable domain, with the rest obtained from reference TRBV5-1 and TRBJ2-2, is as follows: KAGVTQTPRYLIKTRGQQVTLSCSPISGHRSVSWYQQTPGQGLQFLFEYFSETQRNKGNFPGRFSGRQFSNSRSEMNVSTLELGDSALYLCASTRQSNTGELFFGEGSRLTVL.

The chain joins TRBV7-9 to TRBJ2-7; D ambiguous. Per germline, CDR1 SEHNR and CDR2 FQNEAQ (reference sequence). V lost 5 bases and J lost 5, with 13 bases in between. The CDR3 covers 13 residues. This CDR3 reads CASSKPTGHEQYF. DNA for the CDR3: TGTGCCAGCAGCAAGCCGACCGGCCACGAGCAGTACTTC.

V is TRBV25-1 and J is TRBJ1-2, with D perhaps matching TRBD1 (6 bases). This CDR3 comprises 14 residues. Trimming took 1 base from V and 2 from J, leaving 8 bases between them. From germline, CDR1 is MGHDK and CDR2 SYGVNS. The DNA of the CDR3 is TGTGCCAGCAGTGAATTAACAGGGAACTATGGCTACACCTTC. Translating gives CASSELTGNYGYTF.

This clone was seen only once. This chain joins TRBV14 and TRBJ2-2, with 13 bases that match TRBD2. Germline values: CDR1 SGHDN, CDR2 FVKESK. The CDR3 length is 17 residues. V was pared by 4 bases and J by 1 base, with 3 bases of the junction left unmatched. CDR3 coding DNA: TGTGCCAGCAGCCCGAGACTAGCGGGGGGGAACACCGGGGAGCTGTTTTTT. Translated: CASSPRLAGGNTGELFF.

The chain has TRBV18 and TRBJ2-7, with D possibly TRBD1 on 5 matching bases. This CDR3 is 13 amino acids long. Deletions cut 3 bases from V and 3 bases from J, with 9 bases between. Germline V lookup: CDR1 KGHSH, CDR2 LQKENI. DNA of the CDR3: TGTGCCAGCTCACCTCAGGGTCTCTACGAGCAGTACTTC. Translation: CASSPQGLYEQYF.

The rearrangement links TRBV5-1 to TRBJ2-7, with 12 bases lining up with TRBD2. This CDR3 contains 19 residues. Germline V gives CDR1 SGHRS, CDR2 YFSETQ. Trimming cost V 4 bases and J 0 bases; bases outside gene matches: 14. DNA of the CDR3: TGCGCCAGCAGCCTCTCCGGGACTAGCGGGCTAAGAAACTCCTACGAGCAGTACTTC. This encodes CASSLSGTSGLRNSYEQYF. The full variable domain, with the rest looked up from reference TRBV5-1 and TRBJ2-7, is KAGVTQTPRYLIKTRGQQVTLSCSPISGHRSVSWYQQTPGQGLQFLFEYFSETQRNKGNFPGRFSGRQFSNSRSEMNVSTLELGDSALYLCASSLSGTSGLRNSYEQYFGPGTRLTVT.

The chain recombines TRBV15 with TRBJ1-4, with 9 bases identical to TRBD1. V dropped 3 bases and J dropped 5; count of bases not matched to a gene: 1. CDR1 is LNHNV, CDR2 YYDKDF, per germline (reference sequence). The CDR3 spans 14 residues. This CDR3 reads CATSRDRGNEKLFF. The DNA of the CDR3 is TGTGCCACCAGCAGGGACAGGGGAAATGAAAAACTGTTTTTT.

The CDR3 DNA reads TGCAGCGTTATAAATGCAACTAATGAAAAACTGTTTTTT. Protein: CSVINATNEKLFF. The chain recombines TRBV29-1 with TRBJ1-4; D is undetermined. This CDR3 has 13 residues. V lost 5 bases and J 0 bases, leaving 7 bases between the germline ends. Per the germline V gene, CDR1 is SQVTM and CDR2 is ANQGSEA.

This clone was seen a few times. The chain recombines TRBV19 with TRBJ1-5, with D possibly TRBD1 on 5 matching bases. The CDR3 spans 14 residues. CDR1 and CDR2 from the germline V gene are LNHDA and SQIVND (reference sequence). V gave up 3 bases and J gave up 9 bases, with 15 bases separating them. In nucleotides, the CDR3 is TGTGCCAGTAGTATCCTCGACAGTAAAAGGCCCCAGCATTTT. Encoded protein: CASSILDSKRPQHF.

The chain employs TRBV10-2 and TRBJ1-1; 10 bases fit TRBD1. Germline-derived CDR1 and CDR2 are WSHSY and SAAADI. Unmatched junction bases numbered 5, after V lost 7 bases and J lost 3 bases. The CDR3 contains 14 residues. CDR3 coding DNA: TGCGCCAGCACCCGTGGGACAGGGGACACTGAAGCTTTCTTT. Translated: CASTRGTGDTEAFF.

The chain uses TRBV27 and TRBJ2-7; TRBD1 matches 7 bases. Germline CDR1 and CDR2: MNHEY and SMNVEV (reference sequence). The J segment lost 2 bases and the V segment lost 4 bases, leaving 2 bases of the junction unmatched. The CDR3 length is 13 residues. The CDR3 loop reads CASSSGQTYEQYF. The CDR3 DNA sequence: TGTGCCAGCAGTTCGGGACAGACCTACGAGCAGTACTTC.

The J gene is TRBJ2-7, the V gene TRBV6-5; D gene uncertain. V lost 9 bases to trimming and J lost 1 base, with 10 bases between them. CDR3 length equals 12 residues. Germline lookup yields CDR1 MNHEY and CDR2 SVGAGI. DNA for the CDR3: TGTGCCAGTCTACAGCAATCCTACGAGCAGTACTTC. Translated: CASLQQSYEQYF.

This chain links TRBV18 with TRBJ2-1; maybe TRBD1 (6 bases). Trimming pared 6 bases from V and 4 bases from J, leaving 16 bases between. The CDR3 is 15 residues long. Germline CDR1 KGHSH, CDR2 LQKENI. CDR3 protein: CASSPSGTLYNEQFF. The CDR3 nucleotides read TGTGCCAGCTCGCCGTCCGGGACACTATACAATGAGCAGTTCTTC.

The chain employs TRBV4-3 and TRBJ2-7; the D call may be TRBD1 or TRBD2 (5 bases each). The CDR3 has 16 residues. V was cut by 3 bases and J by 0 bases, with 15 bases left in between. Germline V lookup: CDR1 LGHNA, CDR2 YSLEER. The CDR3 bases are TGCGCCAGCAGCCAGGGACCTTCCAGCGCCTCCTACGAGCAGTACTTC. Translating it yields CASSQGPSSASYEQYF.